Listed below are T cell receptor beta chains from one sample, sequenced in a study of CD8 T cells and mutated HIV epitopes. TCRdb passed the single-cell sequencing reads through MiXCR, listing each CDR3 protein once. The repertoire holds 500 to 750 distinct CDR3 sequences, with roughly 46% as singletons. Antigens of these TCRs are unknown. Sequences were derived from CD8+ T cells from blood cultured with a non-adapted viral peptide, sampled during chronic HIV-1 infection. These receptors came from a woman aged 18 to 35 with HIV-1 infection. The conserved cysteine and the conserved F or W are not part of the CDR3 here. Each record gives: J gene, V gene, CDR3 protein.

TRBJ2-1	TRBV5-1	PFPLCSYNEQF
TRBJ1-3	TRBV20-1	SARDPGRSGNTIY
TRBJ2-3	TRBV27	ASRGGGAQGDTDTQY
TRBJ1-1	TRBV20-1	SASGNPTEAF
TRBJ2-2	TRBV11-2	ASSPRHPIDTGELF
TRBJ1-3	TRBV28	ASRNQGAGNTIY
TRBJ2-5	TRBV3-1	ASSPLLSGETQY
TRBJ1-1	TRBV29-1	SVELQGPQAF
TRBJ1-3	TRBV28	ASRRQGSGSENTIY
TRBJ2-1	TRBV5-5	ASSPESGRAGEQF
TRBJ2-3	TRBV27	ASSPLDSTDTQY
TRBJ2-5	TRBV5-1	ASSDADRSTDNGETQY
TRBJ2-3	TRBV4-1	ASSAGGDVDTQY
TRBJ2-5	TRBV7-9	ASSLPNQETQY
TRBJ2-3	TRBV4-1	ASSQDGDTQY
TRBJ1-5	TRBV7-8	ASSLFGGGIQPQH
TRBJ2-7	TRBV30	AWMSDRASSYEQY
TRBJ2-5	TRBV11-2	ASSSLRETQY
TRBJ1-5	TRBV4-2	ASSQTLIRSNEPQH
TRBJ1-4	TRBV6-2/TRBV6-3	ASSPGMGLPEKLF
TRBJ2-5	TRBV5-1	ASSSRGEGERTQY
TRBJ2-5	TRBV7-2	ASIRGGGETQY
TRBJ1-2	TRBV12-3/TRBV12-4	ASSTRTGAGTGYT
TRBJ1-2	TRBV20-1	SATGTAFNYSYT
TRBJ1-1	TRBV20-1	SARDSRDRTEAF
TRBJ2-7	TRBV29-1	SVEAIGTGVRYEQY
TRBJ1-3	TRBV28	ASRVHLHGGNTIY
TRBJ1-1	TRBV29-1	SGGGGTGMNTEAF
TRBJ2-7	TRBV11-2	ASSLDGGDPTYEQY
TRBJ1-6	TRBV6-1	ASSEEGTFSPLH
TRBJ2-5	TRBV7-8	ASSLGGAGLGGRDQETQY
TRBJ2-3	TRBV7-2	ASSLTSGVRDTQY
TRBJ2-4	TRBV11-3	ASSPPGADIQY
TRBJ2-5	TRBV11-2	ASSLVLAGEETQY
TRBJ1-1	TRBV5-1	ASSLAQRGMGTEAF
TRBJ1-5	TRBV10-3	AIRVSRHGALCSNQPQH
TRBJ2-2	TRBV12-3/TRBV12-4	ANKQGANTGELF
TRBJ2-2	TRBV2	ATAPGSCF
TRBJ2-5	TRBV7-8	ASSLGGGGGQETQY
TRBJ1-4	TRBV4-2	VSSQDESGSNEKLF